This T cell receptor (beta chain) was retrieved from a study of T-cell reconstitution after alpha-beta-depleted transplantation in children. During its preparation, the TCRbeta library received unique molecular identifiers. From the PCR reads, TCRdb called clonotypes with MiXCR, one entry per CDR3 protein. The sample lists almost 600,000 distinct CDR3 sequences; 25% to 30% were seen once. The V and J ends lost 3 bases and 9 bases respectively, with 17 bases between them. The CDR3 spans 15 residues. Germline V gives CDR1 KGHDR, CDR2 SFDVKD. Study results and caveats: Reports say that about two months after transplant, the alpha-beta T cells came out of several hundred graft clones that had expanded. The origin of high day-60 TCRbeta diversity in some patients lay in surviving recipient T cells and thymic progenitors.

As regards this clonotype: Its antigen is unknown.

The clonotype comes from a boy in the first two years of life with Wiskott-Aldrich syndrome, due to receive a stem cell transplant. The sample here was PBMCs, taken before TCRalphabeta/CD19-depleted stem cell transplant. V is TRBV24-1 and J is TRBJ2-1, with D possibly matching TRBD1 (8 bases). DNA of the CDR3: TGTGCCACCAGTGATAACAGGGGGAGCGGGGTTGAGCAGTTCTTC. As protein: CATSDNRGSGVEQFF.